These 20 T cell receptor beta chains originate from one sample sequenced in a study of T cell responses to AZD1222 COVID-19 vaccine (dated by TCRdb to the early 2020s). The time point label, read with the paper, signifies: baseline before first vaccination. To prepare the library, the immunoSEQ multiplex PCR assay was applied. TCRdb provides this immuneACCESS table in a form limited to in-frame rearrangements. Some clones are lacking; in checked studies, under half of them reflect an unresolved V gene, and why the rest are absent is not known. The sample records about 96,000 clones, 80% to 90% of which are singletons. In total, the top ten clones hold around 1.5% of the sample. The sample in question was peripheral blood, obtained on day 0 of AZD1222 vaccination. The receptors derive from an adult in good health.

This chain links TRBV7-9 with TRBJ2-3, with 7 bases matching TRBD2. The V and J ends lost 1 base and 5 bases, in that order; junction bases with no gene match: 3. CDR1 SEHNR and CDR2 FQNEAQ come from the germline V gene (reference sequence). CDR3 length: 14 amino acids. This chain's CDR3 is CASSLEGEGDTQYF. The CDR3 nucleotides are TGTGCCAGCAGCTTAGAAGGGGAGGGAGATACGCAGTATTTT. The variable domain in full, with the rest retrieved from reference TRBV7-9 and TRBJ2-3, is DTGVSQNPRHKITKRGQNVTFRCDPISEHNRLYWYRQTLGQGPEFLTYFQNEAQLEKSRLLSDRFSAERPKGSFSTLEIQRTEQGDSAMYLCASSLEGEGDTQYFGPGTRLTVL.

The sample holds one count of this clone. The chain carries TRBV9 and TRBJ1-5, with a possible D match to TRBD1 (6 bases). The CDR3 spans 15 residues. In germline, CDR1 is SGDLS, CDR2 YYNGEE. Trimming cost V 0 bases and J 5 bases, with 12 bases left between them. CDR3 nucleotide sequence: TGTGCCAGCAGCGTAGGGGGGCTGGGTGATCAGCCCCAGCATTTT. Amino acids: CASSVGGLGDQPQHF.

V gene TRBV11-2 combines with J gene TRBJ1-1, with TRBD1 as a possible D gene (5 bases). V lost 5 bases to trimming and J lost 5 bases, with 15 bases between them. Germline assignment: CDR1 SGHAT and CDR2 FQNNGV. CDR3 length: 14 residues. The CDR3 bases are TGTGCCAGCAGCCCGAACTGGGGGTCGACTGAAGCTTTCTTT. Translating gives CASSPNWGSTEAFF.

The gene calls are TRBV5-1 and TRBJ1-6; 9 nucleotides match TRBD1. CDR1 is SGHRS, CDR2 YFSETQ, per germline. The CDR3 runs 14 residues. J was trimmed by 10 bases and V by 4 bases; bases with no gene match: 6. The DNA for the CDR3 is TGCGCCAGCAGCACGGGACAGGGTGCCTCACCCCTCCACTTT. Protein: CASSTGQGASPLHF.

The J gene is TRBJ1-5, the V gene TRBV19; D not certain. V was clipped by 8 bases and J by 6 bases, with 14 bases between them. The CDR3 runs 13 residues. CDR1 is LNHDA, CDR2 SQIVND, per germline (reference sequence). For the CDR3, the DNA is TGTGCCAGTGCCAGGACGGACCGTCAGCCCCAGCATTTT. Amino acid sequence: CASARTDRQPQHF.

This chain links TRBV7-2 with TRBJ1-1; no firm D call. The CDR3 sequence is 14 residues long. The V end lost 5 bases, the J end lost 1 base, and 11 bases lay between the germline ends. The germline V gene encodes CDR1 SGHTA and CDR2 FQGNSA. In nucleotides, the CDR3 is TGTGCCAGCAGCCACCCTCCGGAGAACACTGAAGCTTTCTTT. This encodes CASSHPPENTEAFF.

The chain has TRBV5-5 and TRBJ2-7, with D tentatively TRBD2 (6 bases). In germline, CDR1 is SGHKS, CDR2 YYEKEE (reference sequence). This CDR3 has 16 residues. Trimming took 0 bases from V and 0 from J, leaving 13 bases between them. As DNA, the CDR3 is TGTGCCAGCAGCTTGGAGTCCGCGACTAGCTCCTACGAGCAGTACTTC. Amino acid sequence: CASSLESATSSYEQYF.

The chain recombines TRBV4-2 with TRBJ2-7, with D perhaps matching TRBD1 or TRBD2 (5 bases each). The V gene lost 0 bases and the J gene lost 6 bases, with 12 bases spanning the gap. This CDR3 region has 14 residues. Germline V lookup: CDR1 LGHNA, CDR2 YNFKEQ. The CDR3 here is CASSQDGGLGEQYF. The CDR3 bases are TGTGCCAGCAGCCAAGATGGGGGTTTGGGCGAGCAGTACTTC.

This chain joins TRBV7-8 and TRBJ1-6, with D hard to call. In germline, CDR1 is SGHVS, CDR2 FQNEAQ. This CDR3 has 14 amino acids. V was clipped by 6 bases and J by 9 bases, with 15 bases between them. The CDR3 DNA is TGTGCCAGCAGTAAGTCGGTCGGGATTTCACCCCTCCACTTT. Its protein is CASSKSVGISPLHF.

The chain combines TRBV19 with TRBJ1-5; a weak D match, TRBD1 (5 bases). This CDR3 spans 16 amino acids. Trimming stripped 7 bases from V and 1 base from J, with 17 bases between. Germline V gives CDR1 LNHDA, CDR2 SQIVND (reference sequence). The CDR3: CASTPGGWLSNQPQHF. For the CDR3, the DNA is TGTGCCAGTACCCCGGGGGGATGGTTGAGCAATCAGCCCCAGCATTTT.

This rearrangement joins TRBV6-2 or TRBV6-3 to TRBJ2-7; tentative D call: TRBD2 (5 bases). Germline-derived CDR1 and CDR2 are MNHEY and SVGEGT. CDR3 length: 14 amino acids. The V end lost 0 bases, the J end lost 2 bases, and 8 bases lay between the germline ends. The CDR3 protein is CASSYSTGTYEQYF. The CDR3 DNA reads TGTGCCAGCAGTTACTCGACGGGGACCTACGAGCAGTACTTC.

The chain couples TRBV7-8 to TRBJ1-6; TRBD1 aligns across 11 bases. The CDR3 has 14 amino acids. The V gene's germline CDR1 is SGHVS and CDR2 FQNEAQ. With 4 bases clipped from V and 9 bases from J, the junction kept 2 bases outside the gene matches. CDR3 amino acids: CASSWGQGGSPLHF. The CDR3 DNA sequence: TGTGCCAGCAGCTGGGGACAGGGGGGTTCACCCCTCCACTTT.

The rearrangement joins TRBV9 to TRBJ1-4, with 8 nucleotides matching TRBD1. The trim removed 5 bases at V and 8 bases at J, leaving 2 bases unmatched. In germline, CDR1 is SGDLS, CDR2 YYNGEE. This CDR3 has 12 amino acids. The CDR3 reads CASRGTGEKLFF. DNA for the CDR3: TGTGCCAGCAGGGGGACAGGCGAAAAACTGTTTTTT. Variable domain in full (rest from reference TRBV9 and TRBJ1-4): DSGVTQTPKHLITATGQRVTLRCSPRSGDLSVYWYQQSLDQGLQFLIQYYNGEERAKGNILERFSAQQFPDLHSELNLSSLELGDSALYFCASRGTGEKLFFGSGTQLSVL.

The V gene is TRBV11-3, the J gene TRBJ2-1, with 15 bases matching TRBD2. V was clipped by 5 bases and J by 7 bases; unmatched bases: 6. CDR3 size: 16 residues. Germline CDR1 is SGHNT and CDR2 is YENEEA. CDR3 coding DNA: TGTGCCAGCAGCCTCGGGACTAGCGGGGGGAGGAATGAGCAGTTCTTC. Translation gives CASSLGTSGGRNEQFF.

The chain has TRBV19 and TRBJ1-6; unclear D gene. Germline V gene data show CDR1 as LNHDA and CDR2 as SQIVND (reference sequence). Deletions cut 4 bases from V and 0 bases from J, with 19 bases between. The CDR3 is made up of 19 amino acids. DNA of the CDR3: TGTGCCAGTAGTACAAATCCCAGGACGCAGAGCTCCTATAATTCACCCCTCCACTTT. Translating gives CASSTNPRTQSSYNSPLHF.

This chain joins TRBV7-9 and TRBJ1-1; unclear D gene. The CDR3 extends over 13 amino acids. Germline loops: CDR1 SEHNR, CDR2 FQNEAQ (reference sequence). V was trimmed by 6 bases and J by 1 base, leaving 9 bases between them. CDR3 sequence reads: CASSGGPNTEAFF. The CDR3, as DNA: TGTGCCAGCAGTGGCGGCCCGAACACTGAAGCTTTCTTT. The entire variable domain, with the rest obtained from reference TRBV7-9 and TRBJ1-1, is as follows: DTGVSQNPRHKITKRGQNVTFRCDPISEHNRLYWYRQTLGQGPEFLTYFQNEAQLEKSRLLSDRFSAERPKGSFSTLEIQRTEQGDSAMYLCASSGGPNTEAFFGQGTRLTVV.

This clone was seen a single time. The CDR3 sequence is CALDRGLEAFF. The CDR3 coding sequence is TGTGCCTTGGACAGGGGGCTTGAAGCTTTCTTT. V gene TRBV11-2 combines with J gene TRBJ1-1, with 11 bases that match TRBD1. The junction had 3 bases not matched to a gene; V was cut back by 11 bases and J by 7 bases. Germline V gene lookup returns CDR1 SGHAT and CDR2 FQNNGV. This CDR3 is built from 11 residues.

CDR3 protein: CASTRGTSGMNTEAFF. The CDR3 DNA reads TGCGCCAGCACCCGGGGGACGTCGGGAATGAACACTGAAGCTTTCTTT. This chain uses TRBV10-2 with TRBJ1-1; D is perhaps TRBD1 (5 bases). Between the trimmed V and J ends, which lost 7 bases and 0 bases, there was a span of 18 bases. Germline-derived CDR1 and CDR2 are WSHSY and SAAADI. The CDR3 is 16 residues long.

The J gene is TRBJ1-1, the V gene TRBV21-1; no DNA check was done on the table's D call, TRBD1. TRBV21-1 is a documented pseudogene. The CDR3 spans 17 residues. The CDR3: CASTTLGTGPENTEAFF. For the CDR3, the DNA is TGTGCCAGCACCACCCTAGGGACAGGTCCAGAGAACACTGAAGCTTTCTTT.

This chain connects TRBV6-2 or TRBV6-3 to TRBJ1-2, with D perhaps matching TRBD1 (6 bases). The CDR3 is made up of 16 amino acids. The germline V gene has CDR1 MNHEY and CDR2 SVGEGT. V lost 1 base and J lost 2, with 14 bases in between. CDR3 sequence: CASSYYGTSTNYGYTF. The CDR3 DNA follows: TGTGCCAGCAGTTACTATGGGACATCGACCAACTATGGCTACACCTTC.